This T cell receptor beta chain stems from a study of response to subunit inactivated influenza vaccine. Concerning this clonotype: Antigen unknown.

Per the germline V gene, CDR1 is SGHTA and CDR2 is FQGNSA. CDR3 length: 16 residues. With 5 bases clipped from V and 4 bases from J, the junction kept 10 bases outside the gene matches. Study conclusions and caveats: Few additional T cells are recruited per seasonal influenza vaccination, authors suggested.

TCRdb reanalysed the RT-PCR reads using MiXCR and keeps one entry per CDR3 protein. The repertoire includes about 700,000 distinct CDR3 sequences, approximately 14% of them detected once, and around 7.3% sits in the top ten. The source is a man between 50 and 59 years old who received an inactivated influenza vaccine. The sample consisted of PBMCs from blood, taken around 14 days before vaccination. The chain links TRBV7-2 to TRBJ2-5, with TRBD1 matching 10 bases. The CDR3 DNA reads as TGTGCCAGCAGCCCAGGGACAGGGGCGCTGGGAGAGACCCAGTACTTC. Amino acids: CASSPGTGALGETQYF.